This TCR beta chain was identified during a study of early T cells in non-severe SARS-CoV-2 infection. General study points: Sequences matched to VDJdb favored anti-spike CD8 responses, while private and CD4 specificities were missed.

This clonotype was seen repeatedly, ten times or more. What it recognizes is unknown. Germline V gene data show CDR1 as SGHAT and CDR2 as FQNNGV. The CDR3 covers 16 residues. The V gene lost 0 bases and the J gene lost 4 bases, with 16 bases spanning the gap. The protocol attached unique molecular identifiers to individual cDNA molecules. Via MiXCR, TCRdb re-called the 5' RACE reads, giving one row per CDR3 protein. This sample has 68,000 or so distinct CDR3 sequences, with 9% to 15% found just once. This chain joins TRBV11-2 and TRBJ2-7; D is possibly TRBD2 (7 bases). Sequences were obtained from whole blood. This clonotype was obtained from an adult who was a healthcare worker with PCR-confirmed SARS-CoV-2 infection or an uninfected control (not recorded which). This CDR3 is CASSLDRGAGVYEQYF. CDR3 in DNA: TGTGCCAGCAGCTTAGACCGGGGGGCCGGCGTGTACGAGCAGTACTTC.